This is a list of T cell receptor beta chains from one sample in a study of OX40 agonist ivuxolimab in advanced cancers. Produced via immunoSEQ multiplex PCR; TCRdb's table is partial and in-frame only. The data contain about 120,000 clones, roughly nine tenths of them seen just once; the ten biggest clones take up around 0.53%. This material consisted of CD4+ or CD8+ T cells sorted from blood, taken in a trial of the OX40 agonist ivuxolimab. The receptors were gathered from an adult with an advanced solid tumor such as melanoma, head and neck, liver or kidney cancer. Both conserved end residues are part of each CDR3. Each record gives: clone size, J gene, D gene, V gene, CDR3 DNA, CDR3 protein. A D gene is named only where the DNA matches it firmly. Clone size is stated in some rows and not others, as once, few, many or a class when expanded.

NA	TRBJ2-7	NA	TRBV7-9	TGTGCCAGCAGCTCGCCGGGACCACACTACGAGCAGTACTTC	CASSSPGPHYEQYF
once	TRBJ1-6	NA	TRBV28	TGTGCCTCCCGGGGGGTGGTTAATTCACCCCTCCACTTT	CASRGVVNSPLHF
NA	TRBJ2-7	NA	TRBV5-1	TGCGCCAGCAGCTTGGGTGAATTCTACGAGCAGTACTTC	CASSLGEFYEQYF
NA	TRBJ1-4	TRBD1	TRBV7-9	TGTGCCAGCAGCTTAGTCTCCGGACAGGGTTCAACTAATGAAAAACTGTTTTTT	CASSLVSGQGSTNEKLFF
NA	TRBJ1-1	NA	TRBV10-3	TGTGCCATCAGTGAGGGGGTGAACACTGAAGCTTTCTTT	CAISEGVNTEAFF
once	TRBJ2-7	NA	TRBV7-2	TGTGCCAGCACCTTGCTAGGGACTTACTACGAGCAGTACTTC	CASTLLGTYYEQYF
NA	TRBJ2-3	TRBD2	TRBV10-2	TGCGCCAGCAGTGACGGGCTAGCGGGGACAGATACGCAGTATTTT	CASSDGLAGTDTQYF
NA	TRBJ1-4	NA	TRBV4-1	TGCGCCAGCAGCCAAGAGCTACTGAATGAAAAACTGTTTTTT	CASSQELLNEKLFF
NA	TRBJ2-3	NA	TRBV14	TGTGCCAGCAGCCAACCGGGACTCCGCACAGATACGCAGTATTTT	CASSQPGLRTDTQYF
few	TRBJ1-2	TRBD1	TRBV7-2	TGTGCCAGCAGCTTAAGTTCGTCCGCAGGGGGCTACTATGGCTACACCTTC	CASSLSSSAGGYYGYTF
few	TRBJ1-1	NA	TRBV7-2	TGTGCCAGCAGCTCAGGACGCCTCAGCACTGAAGCTTTCTTT	CASSSGRLSTEAFF
NA	TRBJ2-7	NA	TRBV29-1	TGCACGGGGCAGGAGACGGAATATTACGAGCAGTACTTC	CTGQETEYYEQYF
few	TRBJ2-1	TRBD2	TRBV11-2	TGTGCCAGCAGGCGGGGGAATTGGAATGAGCAGTTCTTC	CASRRGNWNEQFF
once	TRBJ2-7	NA	TRBV5-4	TGTGCCAGCAGCTTAGGCGGGGCGGACTCCTACGAGCAGTACTTC	CASSLGGADSYEQYF
NA	TRBJ1-5	TRBD1	TRBV19	TGTGCCAGTAGGCAAACAGGGGGCCATCAGCCCCAGCATTTT	CASRQTGGHQPQHF
NA	TRBJ2-6	NA	TRBV4-2	TGTGCCAGCAGCCAAGGGAGAGGGGCCAACGTCCTGACTTTC	CASSQGRGANVLTF
NA	TRBJ2-2	NA	TRBV28	TGTGCCAGCAGTTCGACAGTACGGGCCTCCGGGGAGCTGTTTTTT	CASSSTVRASGELFF
NA	TRBJ1-2	TRBD1	TRBV7-9	TGTGCCAGCAGCCCCGGGACAGGGGGTAACTATGGCTACACCTTC	CASSPGTGGNYGYTF
NA	TRBJ1-2	NA	TRBV6-1	TGTGCCAGCAGAGAGTATAACTATGGCTACACCTTC	CASREYNYGYTF
NA	TRBJ1-1	TRBD1	TRBV5-1	TGCGCCAGCAGTATCCAGGGGGCCGTGGGTGAGACTGAAGCTTTCTTT	CASSIQGAVGETEAFF
NA	TRBJ2-7	TRBD2	TRBV2	TGTGCCAGCAGTGAAGGGGGACTAGCGGGGGCCGAGCAGTACTTC	CASSEGGLAGAEQYF
once	TRBJ2-2	NA	TRBV5-1	TGCGCCAGCAGCTTGGCGGCGAACACCGGGGAGCTGTTTTTT	CASSLAANTGELFF
NA	TRBJ2-4	NA	TRBV7-9	TGTGCCAGCAGCTTAACCAGGGAAAGAAGGACGGCCAAAAACATTCAGTACTTC	CASSLTRERRTAKNIQYF
NA	TRBJ1-6	TRBD1	TRBV9	TGTGCCAGCAGCGTAACTGGACAGGCGGAAAATTCACCCCTCCACTTT	CASSVTGQAENSPLHF
NA	TRBJ1-6	NA	TRBV9	TGTGCCAGCAGCGTTGGAGCAGGGCACTCCTATAATTCACCCCTCCACTTT	CASSVGAGHSYNSPLHF
NA	TRBJ1-4	NA	TRBV5-1	TGCGCCAGCAGCGGGACTACAACTAATGAAAAACTGTTTTTT	CASSGTTTNEKLFF
NA	TRBJ2-7	TRBD1	TRBV28	TGTGCCAGCGGGGACAGGGCCTACGAGCAGTACTTC	CASGDRAYEQYF
NA	TRBJ2-2	TRBD2	TRBV7-2	TGTGCCAGTCGTGGAGCGGGGGGAGGAGGAACCGGGGAGCTGTTTTTT	CASRGAGGGGTGELFF
NA	TRBJ2-3	TRBD2	TRBV7-9	TGTGCCAGCAGCTTAGGGGTAGCGGGGCTCGTAGATACGCAGTATTTT	CASSLGVAGLVDTQYF
NA	TRBJ2-3	NA	TRBV30	TGTGCCTGGAAGGGTGGTCGTAGCACAGATACGCAGTATTTT	CAWKGGRSTDTQYF
NA	TRBJ2-1	TRBD2	TRBV29-1	TGCAGCTCCTACCATAGCGGGGGGCCATACAATGAGCAGTTCTTC	CSSYHSGGPYNEQFF
NA	TRBJ1-4	NA	TRBV7-9	TGTGCCAGCAGCTTAGCCTCAGGGGTTGAAAAACTGTTTTTT	CASSLASGVEKLFF
NA	TRBJ2-7	TRBD1	TRBV5-1	TGCGCCAGCAGCTCCGCACAGGGGTCGAGTGAGCAGTACTTC	CASSSAQGSSEQYF
NA	TRBJ2-4	NA	TRBV10-1	TGCGCCAGCAGTGAGTCGGAGGGCGCGGAAAACATTCAGTACTTC	CASSESEGAENIQYF